This TCR beta chain was retrieved from a study of neoadjuvant anti-PD-1 for oral cavity cancer. Study-level points and caveats: Only a few patients per response group were TCR-analyzed; validation needed. Treg/Th17 ratio rose with pretreatment blood and fell with post-treatment tumor TCRbeta clonality.

Method: immunoSEQ multiplex PCR; TCRdb's copy keeps in-frame clones and lacks some. The sample consists of 15,000 to 20,000 clones, 72% of them appearing once. Germline V gene data show CDR1 as MNHEY and CDR2 as SMNVEV (reference sequence). This CDR3 has 14 residues. V was shortened by 2 bases and J by 3 bases, with 9 bases between the two germline ends. To note about this clone: As yet, its antigen is unknown.

Sequencing was performed on PBMCs, taken before nivolumab (anti-PD-1) treatment. The sequence was obtained from a person between 40 and 80 years old with oral cavity squamous cell carcinoma. The chain joins TRBV27 to TRBJ2-3, with D perhaps TRBD1 or TRBD2 (6 bases each). DNA of the CDR3: TGTGCCAGCAGTTTACAGGGGAGGACAGATACGCAGTATTTT. It is translated as CASSLQGRTDTQYF.